Here is one T cell receptor (beta chain) with its context. V lost 4 bases, J lost 2 bases, and 16 bases lay in between. Germline loops: CDR1 SGDLS, CDR2 YYNGEE. This CDR3 spans 16 amino acids. This sample was included in a study of T cells after yellow fever vaccination. TCRdb ran MiXCR on the 5' RACE reads and lists one entry per CDR3 protein. The table lists some 300,000 distinct CDR3 sequences, under 9% of them singletons. This clonotype originated in a man aged 18 to 29 who received the YFV17D yellow fever vaccine. Sequenced material: CD4+ T cells sorted from PBMCs, taken 5 days after the yellow fever booster vaccination. The chain employs TRBV9 and TRBJ2-1; D uncertain. CDR3 bases: TGTGCCAGCAGCTTACTGACGGGTAGCACCTACAATGAGCAGTTCTTC. It translates to CASSLLTGSTYNEQFF.